The source of this T cell receptor (beta chain) is a study of T cell changes during pregnancy in multiple sclerosis. Assay: immunoSEQ multiplex PCR; the TCRdb copy retains only in-frame clones and omits some. The sample holds tens of thousands of clones, 85% to 95% seen once. The CDR3 is 16 amino acids. Unmatched junction bases numbered 10, after V lost 3 bases and J lost 5 bases. Germline CDR1 is SGHTA and CDR2 is FQGNSA. This clone came up once. The sequence was collected from a female donor in good health, enrolled as a control in a pregnancy study. This chain joins TRBV7-2 and TRBJ2-5; 9 bases align to TRBD1. The sequencing here drew on CD4+ T cells from peripheral blood mononuclear cells, taken in the third trimester of pregnancy. This CDR3 reads CASSLGLGQGGETQYF. The CDR3 DNA is TGTGCCAGCAGCTTGGGGCTGGGACAGGGTGGCGAGACCCAGTACTTC.